Listed here is a single T cell receptor (beta chain). The sample belongs to a study of blood T cell repertoires in COVID-19. The CDR3 contains 13 residues. Germline V gene data show CDR1 as LNHDA and CDR2 as SQIVND (reference sequence). With 7 bases removed from V and 4 bases from J, the gap between germline ends came to 12 bases. The repertoire was sequenced with immunoSEQ multiplex PCR; TCRdb's copy has only in-frame clones and lacks some. The sample comprises 200,000 or so clones, approximately 86% of which are singletons, and 3% to 4.5% rests with the top ten. The chain recombines TRBV19 with TRBJ2-3, with D perhaps matching TRBD2 (6 bases). The sequenced material came from PBMCs or T cells enriched from blood (not recorded which). This clonotype was sampled from a woman aged 40 to 50 with acute COVID-19. This CDR3 reads CASNTRLADTQYF. The CDR3, as DNA: TGTGCCAGTAACACCAGACTAGCAGATACGCAGTATTTT. Filled out from reference TRBV19 and TRBJ2-3, the complete variable domain reads DGGITQSPKYLFRKEGQNVTLSCEQNLNHDAMYWYRQDPGQGLRLIYYSQIVNDFQKGDIAEGYSVSREKKESFPLTVTSAQKNPTAFYLCASNTRLADTQYFGPGTRLTVL.